The 14 T cell receptor beta chains in this list originate from one sample, sequenced in a study of CD8+ T cells in alopecia areata. Isolated RNA was reverse transcribed into cDNA used as the sequencing template. TCRdb's copy holds only in-frame clones and misses some; the assay was immunoSEQ multiplex PCR. There are 200,000 to 300,000 clones in the sample, none observed a single time. Sorting of pooled cutaneous lymph node cells was based on CD4, CD8alpha, NKG2D, NKG2ACE and other markers. Sequences were obtained from CD4+ T cells sorted from a lymph node. These receptors were obtained from a C3H/HeJ mouse with alopecia areata. For this strain, the MHC haplotype corresponds to H2-k.

To note about this clone: Gene names and germline refer to mouse. The CDR3 sequence is CASSRDRSNQDTQYF. The DNA read from the CDR3 is TGTGCCAGCAGCCGGGACAGATCTAACCAAGAC. The rearrangement links TRBV13-1 to TRBJ2-5; 7 nucleotides align to TRBD1. Read sequence stops 4 residues before the CDR3 end, and the germline J gene provides the missing end. CDR1 and CDR2 (germline): NSHNY, SYGAGN. The CDR3 contains 15 residues. The V segment lost 5 bases and the J segment 0 bases; nucleotides outside the gene matches: 6.

With respect to this clone: Any gene name here is a mouse gene name. Read sequence stops 4 residues before the CDR3 end, and the germline J gene provides the missing end. This chain connects TRBV31 to TRBJ2-5, with TRBD1 matching over 7 bases. Trimming removed 2 bases from V and 0 bases from J; junction bases left unmatched: 2. Per germline, CDR1 GKSSPN and CDR2 SITVG. This CDR3 is built from 14 residues. CDR3: CAWSGDSNQDTQYF. Incomplete CDR3 DNA: TGTGCCTGGAGTGGGGACAGTAACCAAGAC.

This clone was counted a few times. Gene names follow the mouse nomenclature. The read halts 4 residues ahead of the CDR3 end, with the missing end drawn from the germline J gene. Other DNA sequences of this sample code for an identical CDR3. The gene calls are TRBV13-3 and TRBJ1-1, with D maybe TRBD1 (6 bases). CDR3 length equals 13 residues. The V gene's germline CDR1 is NNHDY and CDR2 SYVADS. The CDR3 reads CASSEGGRTEVFF. The covered CDR3 bases are TGTGCCAGCAGTGAAGGGGGGCGAACA.

There are a few counts of this clone. Germline and genes: mouse. Read data end 4 residues before the CDR3 end; the end is taken from the germline J gene. The gene calls are TRBV19 and TRBJ2-2; 7 bases are shared with TRBD1. The CDR3 is 15 amino acids. Germline CDR1 FNHDT, CDR2 SITEND (reference sequence). V gave up 4 bases and J gave up 1 base; unmatched junction bases: 4. CDR3 residues: CASSRRQGNTGQLYF. The CDR3 bases that were read are TGTGCCAGCAGTCGACGACAGGGAAACACCGGG. The full variable domain, with the rest looked up from reference TRBV19 and TRBJ2-2, is GGIITQTPKFLIGQEGQKLTLKCQQNFNHDTMYWYRQDSGKGLRLIYYSITENDLQKGDLSEGYDASREKKSSFSLTVTSAQKNEMAVFLCASSRRQGNTGQLYFGEGSKLTVL.

This clone showed up just a few times. Germline and genes: mouse. Other DNA sequences within the sample encode an identical CDR3. Incomplete CDR3 DNA: TGCACCTGCAGTGCAGCGACAGGGGAGGAC. Protein: CTCSAATGED. The complete CDR3 reads CTCSAATGEDTQYF. The chain combines TRBV1 with TRBJ2-5, with 8 positions matching TRBD1. The read ends 4 residues early relative to the CDR3; the germline J gene fills the gap. Germline V gene sequence: CDR1 NSQYPW, CDR2 LRSPGD (reference sequence). The CDR3 contains 14 residues.

This clone occurred a few times. The listed genes are named as in mouse. The observed sequence ends 4 residues before the CDR3 terminus, with the missing tail filled in from the germline J gene. The chain employs TRBV1 and TRBJ1-2, with D possibly TRBD1 on 6 matching bases. Deletions cut 0 bases from V and 0 bases from J, with 8 bases between. CDR1 is NSQYPW and CDR2 is LRSPGD in the germline V gene (reference sequence). The CDR3 has 15 residues. Here the CDR3 reads CTCSAEGHANSDYTF. CDR3 DNA (partial): TGCACCTGCAGTGCAGAGGGACATGCAAACTCC.

This clone came up a few times. These gene names are mouse names. Read data end 4 residues before the CDR3 end; the end is taken from the germline J gene. This chain joins TRBV13-1 and TRBJ1-1; D not resolved. Germline V gene lookup returns CDR1 NSHNY and CDR2 SYGAGN. The CDR3 has 12 residues. CDR3 region: CASSDSGAEVFF. The part of the CDR3 DNA that was read is TGTGCCAGCAGTGATTCTGGGGCA.

This clone has a handful of counts. These gene names are mouse names. The DNA ends 4 residues before the CDR3 does, and the rest of the CDR3 is filled in from the germline J gene. The chain links TRBV19 to TRBJ2-5, with 7 bases lining up with TRBD1. Trimming removed 0 bases from V and 2 bases from J; junction bases left unmatched: 3. Germline values: CDR1 FNHDT, CDR2 SITEND (reference sequence). The CDR3 runs 15 residues. The CDR3: CASSIVAGGQDTQYF. The part of the CDR3 DNA that was read is TGTGCCAGCAGTATAGTAGCAGGGGGCCAAGAC.

There are a few counts of this clone. The genes are named according to mouse. The DNA read from the CDR3 is TGCACCTGCAGTGTCTGGGCT. It is translated as CTCSVWA. The full CDR3 is CTCSVWAEQFF. This chain uses TRBV1 with TRBJ2-1; D is uncertain. The CDR3 end is not reached by the read, which stops 4 residues before it; the germline J gene fills it in. This CDR3 has 11 residues. Germline V gene data show CDR1 as NSQYPW and CDR2 as LRSPGD (reference sequence).

A few counts support this clone. Since a much larger clone is just one base distant, this may be a read error. The gene names given are mouse names. The CDR3 goes on 4 residues after the read ends, and that part is filled in from the germline J gene. This sample includes further DNA sequences coding for the same CDR3. This sequence joins TRBV1 and TRBJ2-1, with TRBD2 as a possible D gene (5 bases). The CDR3 totals 15 residues. CDR1 is NSQYPW and CDR2 is LRSPGD in the germline V gene (reference sequence). Trimming removed 0 bases from V and 2 bases from J, with 8 bases in between. The CDR3 bases that were read are TGCACCTGCAGTGCAGATCTGGGTGACTATGCT. This codes for CTCSADLGDYA. The full-length CDR3 reads as CTCSADLGDYAEQFF.

A word on this clone: Here the gene names and germline are mouse. The read comes to an end 4 residues before the CDR3 does, leaving the germline J gene to fill in the end. The V call is TRBV14, the J call TRBJ2-2; TRBD1 aligns across 7 bases. The CDR3 is 15 residues long. V was clipped by 4 bases and J by 4 bases; unmatched bases: 7. CDR1 and CDR2 from the germline V gene are SGHDT and FRDEAV. CDR3 bases read: TGTGCCAGCAGTCTCGGGACAGCAAGCACCGGG. Protein sequence: CASSLGTASTG. The complete CDR3 reads CASSLGTASTGQLYF.

This clone was observed a handful of times. Mouse names are used for the genes. The read ends 4 residues shy of where the CDR3 ends; the end is completed using the germline J gene. The J gene is TRBJ2-3, the V gene TRBV13-3; 10 bases fit TRBD2. This CDR3 region has 13 residues. Germline V CDR1 and CDR2: NNHDY, SYVADS. V was clipped by 7 bases and J by 3 bases; unmatched bases: 2. Here the CDR3 reads CASLGGRAETLYF. The sequenced CDR3 bases are TGTGCCAGCCTGGGGGGGCGCGCAGAA.

A remark on this clone: The genes are named according to mouse. The read ends 4 residues shy of where the CDR3 ends; the end is completed using the germline J gene. This specimen includes other DNA sequences encoding the same CDR3. The chain links TRBV1 to TRBJ2-3, with 13 bases fitting TRBD2. Germline values: CDR1 NSQYPW, CDR2 LRSPGD (reference sequence). The CDR3 spans 16 residues. V gave up 1 base and J gave up 3 bases; unmatched junction bases: 1. The CDR3 loop reads CTCSAGTGGAAETLYF. Partial CDR3 DNA: TGCACCTGCAGTGCAGGGACTGGGGGGGCAGCAGAA.

This clone appeared a few times. Germline and genes: mouse. Coverage ceases 4 residues before the CDR3 finishes, and the germline J gene fills in the end. The chain combines TRBV31 with TRBJ2-5; maybe TRBD1 (6 bases). V shed 0 bases and J shed 2 bases, with 9 bases lying between them. This CDR3 has 14 amino acids. The germline V gene has CDR1 GKSSPN and CDR2 SITVG. The CDR3 DNA, read in part, is TGTGCCTGGAGTCTAGAGGGGGTCCAAGAC. Protein: CAWSLEGVQD. The CDR3, in full, reads CAWSLEGVQDTQYF.